This TCR beta chain was identified during a study of T cell responses to AZD1222 COVID-19 vaccine. The study, taken as a whole, reports: Once two AZD1222 doses were given, Spike-specific TCR breadth and depth went up. Just 5 to 7 AZD1222 recipients were seropositive at baseline. Donors, mostly white British, included more females; clonal diversity was possibly underestimated.

Sequencing used immunoSEQ multiplex PCR; TCRdb keeps in-frame clones, though not all of them. The sample lists about 70,000 clones, approximately 90% occurring once. This clone was counted once. Its cognate antigen is unknown. Trimming cost V 5 bases and J 5 bases, with 16 bases left between them. Per the germline V gene, CDR1 is SGHRS and CDR2 is YFSETQ. This CDR3 comprises 15 residues. The analysis combined second doses at about 4 or about 12 weeks. Sequencing used peripheral blood, obtained 28 days after the second AZD1222 dose. The chain links TRBV5-1 to TRBJ2-2; D might be TRBD2 (6 bases). This receptor was taken from an adult who received the AZD1222 COVID-19 vaccine. The CDR3 DNA reads TGCGCCAGCAGATTATCCGGGACTGCGACCGGGGAGCTGTTTTTT. It is translated as CASRLSGTATGELFF.